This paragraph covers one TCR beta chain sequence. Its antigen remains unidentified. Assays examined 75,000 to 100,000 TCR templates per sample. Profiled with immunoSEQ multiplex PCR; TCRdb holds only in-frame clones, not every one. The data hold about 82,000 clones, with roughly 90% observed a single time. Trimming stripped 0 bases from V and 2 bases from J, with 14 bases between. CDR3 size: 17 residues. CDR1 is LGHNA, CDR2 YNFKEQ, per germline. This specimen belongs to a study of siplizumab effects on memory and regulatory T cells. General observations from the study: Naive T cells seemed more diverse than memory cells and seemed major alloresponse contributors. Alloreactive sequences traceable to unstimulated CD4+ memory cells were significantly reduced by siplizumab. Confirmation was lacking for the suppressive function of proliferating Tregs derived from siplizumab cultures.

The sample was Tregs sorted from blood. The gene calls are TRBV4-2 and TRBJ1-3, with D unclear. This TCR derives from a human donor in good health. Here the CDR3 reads CASSQDYVSPTGNTIYF. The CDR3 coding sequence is TGTGCCAGCAGCCAAGATTATGTGTCCCCCACTGGAAACACCATATATTTT.